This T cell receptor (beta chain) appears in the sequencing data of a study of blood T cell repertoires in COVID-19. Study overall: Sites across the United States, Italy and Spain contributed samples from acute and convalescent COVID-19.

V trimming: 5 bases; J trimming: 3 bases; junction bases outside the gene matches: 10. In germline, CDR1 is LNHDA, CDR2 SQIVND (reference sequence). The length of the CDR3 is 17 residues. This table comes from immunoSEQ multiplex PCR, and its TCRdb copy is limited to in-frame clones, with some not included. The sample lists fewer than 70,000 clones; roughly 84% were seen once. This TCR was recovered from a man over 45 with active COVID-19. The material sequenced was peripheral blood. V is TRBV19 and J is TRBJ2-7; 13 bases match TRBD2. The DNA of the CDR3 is TGTGCCAGTAGTGGAGGCTTGACTAGCGGGAGGTACTACGAGCAGTACTTC. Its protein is CASSGGLTSGRYYEQYF.